This T cell receptor (beta chain) was sequenced during a study of T cell responses to AZD1222 COVID-19 vaccine. Study-level points and caveats: Close to half of all spike-specific TCRs reportedly target regions of the variants that are unmutated.

Measured with immunoSEQ multiplex PCR; TCRdb has only the in-frame clones, and not every one. The repertoire holds fewer than 85,000 clones, with roughly 87% as singletons. As for this clone: The antigen is not known.

Germline lookup yields CDR1 SNHLY and CDR2 FYNNEI. CDR3 length: 13 amino acids. V lost 7 bases, J lost 3 bases, and 12 bases lay in between. The chain joins TRBV2 to TRBJ1-1; possibly TRBD1 for D (5 bases). This sample comprised peripheral blood, obtained 28 days after the second AZD1222 dose. This sequence was found in an adult who received the AZD1222 COVID-19 vaccine. The CDR3: CASTGQGYTEAFF. Written as DNA, the CDR3 is TGTGCCAGCACCGGGCAGGGCTACACTGAAGCTTTCTTT.